This T cell receptor beta chain was identified in a study of tumor T cells in aggressive B-cell lymphoma. Clones were sequenced by immunoSEQ multiplex PCR, and TCRdb holds only the in-frame ones, with some missing. The sample lists about 3,100 clones; over 80% were seen once. This clonotype originated in an adult with diffuse large B cell lymphoma. Sequencing was done on a sample of tumor tissue.

CDR3 sequence (DNA): TGTGCCAGCAGGCATGACAGGGGGGCTAACTATGGCTACACCTTC. This sequence encodes CASRHDRGANYGYTF. The rearrangement links TRBV2 to TRBJ1-2; TRBD1 agrees at 9 bases. V shed 6 bases, J shed 0 bases, and the junction held 5 bases outside the gene matches. Looked up from germline, CDR1 is SNHLY and CDR2 is FYNNEI. This CDR3 is 15 amino acids long.